This T cell receptor (beta chain) originates from a study of T cell responses to AZD1222 COVID-19 vaccine. The germline gives CDR1 SGHTA, CDR2 FQGNSA. The CDR3 has 17 amino acids. V was shortened by 1 base and J by 3 bases, with 15 bases between the two germline ends. Here immunoSEQ multiplex PCR was the method, and the copy in TCRdb shows in-frame clones only, minus some. Among some 100,000 clones, approximately 87% were seen once, and the ten largest hold 3% to 3.5%. This clone occurred once. The clonotype was recovered from an adult in good health. Sequenced material: peripheral blood, taken on day 0 of AZD1222 vaccination. The chain uses TRBV7-2 and TRBJ1-4; TRBD1 is a possible D gene (5 bases). The CDR3: CASSLGGAWTPNEKLFF. The CDR3 nucleotides are TGTGCCAGCAGCTTAGGCGGGGCGTGGACGCCTAATGAAAAACTGTTTTTT.